The TCR beta chain described here comes from a study of CD8+ T cells in alopecia areata. RNA extraction and reverse transcription yielded cDNA as sequencing template. The protocol was immunoSEQ multiplex PCR, while the TCRdb copy is restricted to in-frame clones and leaves out a portion. The sample records about 110,000 clones, approximately 59% being singletons. Study-wide findings and caveats: Higher clonality was seen in lesional scalp than in normal scalp, especially in alopecia totalis/universalis.

This clone was recorded at least ten times. Antigen specificity is unknown. The specimen was CD8+ T cells sorted from blood. The TCR comes from a human donor in good health.

CDR3 loop: CASRDRDRPYNEQFF. CDR3 DNA: TGTGCCAGCAGAGACCGGGACAGACCCTACAATGAGCAGTTCTTC. This sequence joins TRBV2 and TRBJ2-1; 7 bases match TRBD1. With 6 bases clipped from V and 2 bases from J, the junction kept 7 bases outside the gene matches. The CDR3 is made up of 15 amino acids. CDR1 and CDR2 from the germline V gene are SNHLY and FYNNEI.